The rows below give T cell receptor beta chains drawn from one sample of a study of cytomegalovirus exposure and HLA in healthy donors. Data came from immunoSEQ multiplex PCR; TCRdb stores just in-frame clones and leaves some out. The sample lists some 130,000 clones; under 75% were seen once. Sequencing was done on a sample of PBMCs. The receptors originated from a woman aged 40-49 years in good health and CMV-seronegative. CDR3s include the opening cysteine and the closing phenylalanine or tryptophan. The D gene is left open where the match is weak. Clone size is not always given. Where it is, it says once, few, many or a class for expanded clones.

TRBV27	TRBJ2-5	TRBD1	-	TGTGCCAGCAGTCTAACCGGGACAGTGTTAGGGCTATACTTC	CASSLTGTVLGLYF
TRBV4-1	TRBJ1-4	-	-	TGCGCCAGCAGCGCCAGGGGCCCTACTAATGAAAAACTGTTTTTT	CASSARGPTNEKLFF
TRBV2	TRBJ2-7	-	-	TGTGCCAGCACAGCGGACGGAGGGAACGAGCAGTACTTC	CASTADGGNEQYF
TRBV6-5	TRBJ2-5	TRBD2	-	TGTGCCAGCAGTTACCGACTAGCGGGGGAGACCCAGTACTTC	CASSYRLAGETQYF
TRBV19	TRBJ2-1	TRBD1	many	TGTGCCAGTAGTATATCTCCCGGGACAGTCAACAATGAGCAGTTCTTC	CASSISPGTVNNEQFF
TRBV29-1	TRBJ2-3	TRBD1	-	TGCAGCGCAACAGGGGGCGCCGGATCAGATACGCAGTATTTT	CSATGGAGSDTQYF
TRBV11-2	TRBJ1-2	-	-	TGTGCCAGCAGCCCCGGTCTGCGAGGGCGGAATGGCTACACCTTC	CASSPGLRGRNGYTF
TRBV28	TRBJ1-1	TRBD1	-	TGTGCCAGCAGCCTGGGACGACAGGGAGCTTTCTTT	CASSLGRQGAFF
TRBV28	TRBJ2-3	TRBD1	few	TGTGCCAGCAGGACAGGGGGTGCGAGTACAGATACGCAGTATTTT	CASRTGGASTDTQYF
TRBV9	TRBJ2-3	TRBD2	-	TGTGCCAGCAGCGCGTTACTAGCGGGGGAGGCAGATACGCAGTATTTT	CASSALLAGEADTQYF
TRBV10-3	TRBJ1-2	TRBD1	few	TGTGCCATCCGGGACAGGAGTGGCTACACCTTC	CAIRDRSGYTF
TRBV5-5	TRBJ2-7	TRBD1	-	TGTGCCAGCAGATCACAGGGGTACGAGCAGTACTTC	CASRSQGYEQYF
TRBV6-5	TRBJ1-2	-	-	-	CASSSSGQGADYGYTF
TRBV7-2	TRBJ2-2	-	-	TGTGCCAGCAGCTCCCGCGAGGCCGGGGAGCTGTTTTTT	CASSSREAGELFF
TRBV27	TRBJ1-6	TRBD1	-	TGTGCCAGCAGTTTAGACAGGGGCTATAATTCACCCCTCCACTTT	CASSLDRGYNSPLHF
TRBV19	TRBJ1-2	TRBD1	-	TGTGCCAGTAGTATTGGGTCGGACAGGCTCTATGGCTACACCTTC	CASSIGSDRLYGYTF
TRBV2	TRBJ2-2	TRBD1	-	TGTGCCAGCGGGGAGACAGGGCTAAACACCGGGGAGCTGTTTTTT	CASGETGLNTGELFF
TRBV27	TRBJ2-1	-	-	TGTGCCAGCAGTTCTTTTGATGGGGCGCTTAAGCAGTTCTTC	CASSSFDGALKQFF
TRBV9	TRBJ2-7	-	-	TGTGCCAGCAGCGTAGCCGGGGACTTTCTTTACGAGCAGTACTTC	CASSVAGDFLYEQYF
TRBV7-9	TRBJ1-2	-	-	TGTGCCAGCAGCTTGGGGCAAACTAACTATGGCTACACCTTC	CASSLGQTNYGYTF
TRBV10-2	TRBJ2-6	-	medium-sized	TGCGCCAGCAGTTCTCGGGCCAACGTCCTGACTTTC	CASSSRANVLTF
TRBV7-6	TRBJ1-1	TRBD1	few	TGTGCCAGCAGCTCGAGACAGGGCGGTACTGAAGCTTTCTTT	CASSSRQGGTEAFF
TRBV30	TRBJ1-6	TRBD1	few	TGTGCCTGGACATGGACAGGCGTGGATTCACCCCTCCACTTT	CAWTWTGVDSPLHF
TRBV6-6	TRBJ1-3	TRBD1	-	TGTGCCAGCAATTCCCCAGGGGGCTCTGGAAACACCATATATTTT	CASNSPGGSGNTIYF
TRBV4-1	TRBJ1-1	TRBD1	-	TGCGCCAGCAGCCAAAGACAGGGTCGAAACACTGAAGCTTTCTTT	CASSQRQGRNTEAFF
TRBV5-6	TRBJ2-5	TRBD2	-	TGTGCCAGCAGCTTGACTAGCGGGGGGGAGACCCAGTACTTC	CASSLTSGGETQYF
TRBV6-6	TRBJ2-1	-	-	TGTGCCAGCAGTTACTCTGCGGGGAGTTACAATGAGCAGTTCTTC	CASSYSAGSYNEQFF
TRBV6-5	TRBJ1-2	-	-	TGTGCCAGCAGTCGCCCCACAGGGCTCTCTGGCTACACCTTC	CASSRPTGLSGYTF
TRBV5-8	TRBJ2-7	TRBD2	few	TGTGCCAGCAGCCGCGTAGCGGGGGTCGTAGCCGGGGAGCAGTACTTC	CASSRVAGVVAGEQYF
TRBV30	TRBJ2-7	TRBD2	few	TGTGCCTGTGGGACTAGCGGGGGGGTGTACGAGCAGTACTTC	CACGTSGGVYEQYF
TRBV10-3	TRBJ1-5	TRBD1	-	TGTGCCATCAGCGCTACGTCCGGGACAGAGGAAAATCAGCCCCAGCATTTT	CAISATSGTEENQPQHF
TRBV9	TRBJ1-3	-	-	TGTGCCAGCTCGACAGGCCCTGGAAACACCATATATTTT	CASSTGPGNTIYF
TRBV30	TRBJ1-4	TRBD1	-	TGTGCCTGGAACGGACAGGGGACTAATGAAAAACTGTTTTTT	CAWNGQGTNEKLFF
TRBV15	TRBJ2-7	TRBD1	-	TGTGCCACCAGCAGAGATCGGAGGACAGGGGCCTACGAGCAGTACTTC	CATSRDRRTGAYEQYF
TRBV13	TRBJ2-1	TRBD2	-	TGTGCCAGCAGTATAGCGGGGGGGCGTCCCTCCTACAATGAGCAGTTCTTC	CASSIAGGRPSYNEQFF
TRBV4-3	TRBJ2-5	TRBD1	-	TGCGCCAGCAGCCATACCGGGACAGGATTACAAGAGACCCAGTACTTC	CASSHTGTGLQETQYF
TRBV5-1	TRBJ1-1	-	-	TGCGCCAGCAGCTTGGTGGGAGGGAACACTGAAGCTTTCTTT	CASSLVGGNTEAFF
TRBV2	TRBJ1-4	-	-	TGTGCCAGCAGTGAATCTGGAGGGAAACTGTTTTTT	CASSESGGKLFF
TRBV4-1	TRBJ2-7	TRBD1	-	TGCGCCAGCAGCCAAGGGGGACAGGGCATGTACGAGCAGTACTTC	CASSQGGQGMYEQYF
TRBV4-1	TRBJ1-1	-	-	TGCGCCAGCAGCTCAAGTACTACCCTGGTCACTGAAGCTTTCTTT	CASSSSTTLVTEAFF
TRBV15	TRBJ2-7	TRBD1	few	TGTGCCACCAGCAGGAGTGGGACAGAGAGTGTTGGCGTACCTTCCTACGAGCAGTACTTC	CATSRSGTESVGVPSYEQYF
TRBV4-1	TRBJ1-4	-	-	TGCGCCAGCAGCCAAAGGAGGGGAAAACTGTTTTTT	CASSQRRGKLFF
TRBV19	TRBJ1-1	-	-	TGTGCCAGTAGTCTTTCGAACACTGAAGCTTTCTTT	CASSLSNTEAFF
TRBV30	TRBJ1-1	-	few	TGTGCCTGGAGCCCTACCTTGGACACTGAAGCTTTCTTT	CAWSPTLDTEAFF
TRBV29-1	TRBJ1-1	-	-	TGCAGCGTTGAGCGACAGCTGAACACTGAAGCTTTCTTT	CSVERQLNTEAFF
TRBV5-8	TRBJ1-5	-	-	TGTGCCAGCAGCCATCCAGTCGGGGGAAGGGGCAATCAGCCCCAGCATTTT	CASSHPVGGRGNQPQHF
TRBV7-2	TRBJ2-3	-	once	TGTGCCAGCAGCTTAGCCGGGGGTCAAGGAGATACGCAGTATTTT	CASSLAGGQGDTQYF
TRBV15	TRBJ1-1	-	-	TGTGCCACCAGCCTAGATGAGGTAAACACTGAAGCTTTCTTT	CATSLDEVNTEAFF
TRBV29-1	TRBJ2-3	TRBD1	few	TGCAGCGTAACGGACAGGGGTAGCACAGATACGCAGTATTTT	CSVTDRGSTDTQYF
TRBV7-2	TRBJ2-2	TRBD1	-	TGTGCCAGCAGCATGGACAGGGACACCGGGGAGCTGTTTTTT	CASSMDRDTGELFF
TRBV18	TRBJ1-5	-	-	TGTGCCAGCTCACCTAGTAGCGGTTCCCAGCCCCAGCATTTT	CASSPSSGSQPQHF
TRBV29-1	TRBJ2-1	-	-	TGCAGCGTTGAAGCCTCCGCGGGACGCGACAATGAGCAGTTCTTC	CSVEASAGRDNEQFF
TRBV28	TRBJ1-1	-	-	TGTGCCAGCAGGTTAGCAGGGGTCACTGAAGCTTTCTTT	CASRLAGVTEAFF
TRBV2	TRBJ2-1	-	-	TGTGCCAGCAACCGCGGCTCCTACAATGAGCAGTTCTTC	CASNRGSYNEQFF
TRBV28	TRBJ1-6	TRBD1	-	TGTGCCAGCTTGGGGACAGGGAGGGGCTCCTATAATTCACCCCTCCACTTT	CASLGTGRGSYNSPLHF